This T cell receptor (beta chain) was sequenced during a study of radiation and T cells in renal cell carcinoma. The overall study: Nephrectomy followed 15 Gy stereotactic body radiation by 4 weeks.

A word on this clone: Its antigen remains unidentified.

Documented time point: blood 2 weeks post-SBRT. Treatment of the sample: 15 Gy SBRT to primary tumor, nephrectomy 4 weeks later. Radiation-treated patients gave blood at baseline, week 2 and week 4. Clear cell pathology was present in this patient's renal cell carcinoma. Profiled with immunoSEQ multiplex PCR; TCRdb holds only in-frame clones, not every one. Of 70,000 to 90,000 clones in the sample, just over 85% were seen once. General study findings and limits: In blood, top tumor clones expanded by 2 weeks, shrinking by 4.

The sample consisted of blood, taken from a patient whose treatment included radiotherapy and nephrectomy. This clonotype was obtained from a woman between 50 and 59 years old with renal cell carcinoma.

CDR3 sequence reads: CASSEQGSRGHSGANVLTF. The DNA for the CDR3 is TGCGCCAGCAGCGAACAAGGGTCCCGGGGACACTCTGGGGCCAACGTCCTGACTTTC. The rearrangement uses TRBV4-3 and TRBJ2-6, with D perhaps TRBD1 (6 bases). This CDR3 is 19 amino acids long. V dropped 5 bases and J dropped 0 bases, with 20 bases sitting between them. Looked up from germline, CDR1 is LGHNA and CDR2 is YSLEER.